This T cell receptor beta chain appears in the sequencing data of a study of blood T cell repertoires in COVID-19. Overall study context: The study drew acute and convalescent COVID-19 samples from the United States, Italy and Spain.

CDR1 is SGHRS, CDR2 YFSETQ, per germline. J lost 2 bases, V lost 0 bases, and 6 bases had no gene match. The CDR3 loop spans 16 amino acids. Profiled with immunoSEQ multiplex PCR; TCRdb holds only in-frame clones, not every one. The data contain roughly 120,000 clones, 75% to 90% of them seen just once; the ten biggest clones take up about 6.1%. The clonotype originates from a woman aged 55 to 70 with COVID-19, enrolled during active disease. Sequenced input: peripheral blood. The chain combines TRBV5-1 with TRBJ2-3, with 7 positions matching TRBD2. Here the CDR3 reads CASSLVAGEATDTQYF. CDR3 sequence (DNA): TGCGCCAGCAGCTTGGTGGCGGGGGAGGCCACAGATACGCAGTATTTT.